This TCR beta chain was identified during a study of cytomegalovirus exposure and HLA in healthy donors (TCRdb year 2017). Looking at the study overall: An earlier analysis of approximately 640 of the donors reported 276 Gb of sequence data and roughly 100 million unique TCR beta sequences from some 180 million T cells. Roughly 300 gigabases of sequencing data and 78 million or so unique TCR sequences were included in an early release covering several hundred HLA-typed donors. The genetic ancestry cluster associated with self-reported Caucasian donors included roughly four fifths of the roughly 400 genotyped donors. The study aimed to test whether signatures of past pathogen exposure could be identified by cataloging public T cell receptors. The T cell repertoires of several hundred subjects were profiled by immunosequencing and related to cytomegalovirus serostatus. In addition to the first cohort of roughly 670 subjects, a separate validation cohort of 120 different subjects was used. To predict cytomegalovirus infection status, the study combined high-throughput TCR immunosequencing, statistical association of individual TCRs with disease status, and machine learning. In a later analysis, previously published TCR beta repertoires from 550 to 700 donors were re-analyzed and high-resolution HLA genotyping was added so that TCR occurrence patterns could be studied. Rather than drawing on any new phenotypic data, the later analysis identified candidate immune exposures from TCR beta sequences and the way those sequences occurred across donors. An earlier analysis of fewer than 700 of the donors applied high-throughput TCR beta sequencing to assess whether each TCR beta V gene segment acted as functional or pseudogenic. Alongside the repertoire data, information on donor age, sex, ethnicity and CMV serostatus was compiled. In a later genetic analysis, genome-wide SNP genotypes for 398 of the 666 donors were used, and that subset was treated as a discovery cohort. All discovery cohort repertoires had been generated on a single sequencing platform. Class I and class II HLA loci were covered by the typing at four-digit resolution. Typing coverage varied by locus: about 629-630 donors for A, B, C, DRB1 and DQB1; more than 500 for DQA1; more than 600 for DPA1; approximately 450 for DPB1. Because of strong linkage in the cohort, a few DR-DQ haplotypes were treated as single units for association and clustering. Among about 390 genotyped donors of the cohort, an average of roughly 240,000 unique TCR beta nucleotide sequences were sequenced per donor, roughly 20% of them non-productive. General findings and caveats noted by the study authors: A few of the identified cytomegalovirus-associated TCR beta chains were confirmed in vitro to be specific for cytomegalovirus antigens. The study gave a list of under 200 TCR beta chains associated with cytomegalovirus. According to a later genetic analysis, donors in an Asian-associated ancestry cluster had fewer N-insertions in productive TCRs than the approximately 630-donor mean. A later genetic analysis associated a missense DCLRE1C variant with V-gene and J-gene trimming of TCR beta chains, and an independent cohort replicated the association. Because counts were too low, around 17 rarely observed V segments, including chromosome 9 orphons, were left out of the earlier analysis of approximately 580 of the donors. Compared with equally common non-associated chains, HLA-associated TCR beta chains in a later analysis were more clonally expanded and had lower generation probabilities. In a later analysis, most CMV-associated TCR beta chains were found to appear HLA-restricted, with HLA associations seemingly driven largely by CMV exposure. A further reported finding was that TCR beta sequences accurately predicted the HLA-A and HLA-B alleles for most subjects in the first cohort. When HLA alleles, especially DR and DQ, strongly co-occurred, TCR associations were difficult to assign to individual alleles. Linkage disequilibrium might explain the correlated functional status among segregating V segments, but an unknown experimental factor could not be ruled out. In an earlier analysis of about 540 of the donors, most TCR beta V segments were observed in productive rearrangements about 87% or about 30% of the time, broadly matching IMGT annotations. The 87-base-pair reads could not distinguish some IMGT-functional V segments, including TRBV6-2 and TRBV6-3, so those segments were excluded. A group of highly shared sequence variants was considered likely to be a technical artifact of the sequencing pipeline. Most TCR sequences were seen in very few donors, while some public TCRs were found in many individuals. CMV serostatus was the only immune exposure information available for the cohort. A later analysis found that TCR association rates varied across HLA loci, with DRB1 alleles showing the most associated TCRs and HLA-C alleles the fewest. Because HLA typing was unavailable for some donors at each locus, only the typed subset was used in association tests. The authors suggested that the approach could potentially be extended to other disease states and immunological phenotypes. The presence/absence analyses assumed that sequencing depth was roughly uniform across donors, and that assumption may not be true. In a later analysis, 15,000 to 20,000 TCR beta sequences were associated with specific HLA alleles at a false discovery rate of 0.05. Only TCR beta chains were sequenced in this cohort, and the absence of alpha or paired-chain data limited detectable features. A later analysis reported that several top co-occurrence clusters appeared linked to parvovirus B19, influenza, CMV and Epstein-Barr virus. In both the original and validation cohorts, the classifier was reported to diagnose cytomegalovirus status with high specificity and sensitivity.

In total, over 600 healthy bone marrow donors made up the cohort. All cohort members were sampled while nominally healthy, although unrecorded immune exposures were likely present. The donor was CMV seronegative and belonged to the group of several hundred seronegative cohort members. Each donor provided a peripheral blood sample, and peripheral blood mononuclear cells were used for TCR beta sequencing. Genomic DNA was extracted from the blood cell samples with the Qiagen DNeasy Blood Extraction Kit. With respect to this clone: This clone's antigen is unknown. Base qualities are not at hand, and no much larger clone is one base apart.

The library came from the immunoSEQ multiplex PCR assay. The multiplex PCR relied on a mix of 60 forward primers for TCR Vbeta segments and 13 reverse primers for TCR Jbeta segments. The CDR3 region of rearranged TCR beta genes was amplified from genomic DNA by a multiplex PCR assay. On the Illumina HiSeq System, the amplified TCR beta libraries were sequenced as 87-base-pair reads. The published analysis was carried out like this. Across the roughly 670 repertoires, a later analysis counted 80 million or so unique TCR beta chains, 9.5 million to 13 million of which were shared by at least two donors. Raw reads were error-corrected and collapsed into unique sequences with a nearest-neighbor algorithm that merged closely related sequences to remove PCR and sequencing errors. Alignment of CDR3 sequences to IMGT reference sequences was used to assign V, D and J gene segments. For a sequence to be retained, a match of at least six nucleotides to both a V gene segment and a J gene segment was required. Rearrangements were classified as productive when the CDR3 lacked stop codons and remained in frame with V and J, and all other rearrangements were classified as non-productive. Following IMGT convention, CDR3 was defined as the stretch from the second conserved V-encoded cysteine up to the conserved J-encoded phenylalanine. The earlier analysis of 450 to 750 of the donors excluded any sequence lacking an unambiguous match to a single V gene segment. An earlier analysis of around 600 of the donors classified V segments as functional when productive rearrangements were above 56.7% and as segregating when the standard deviation between donors was above 5%. A statistical classification framework was built to diagnose cytomegalovirus status from the catalog of TCR beta chain sequences. In a later analysis, TCR nucleotide sequences were compared against IMGT/GENE-DB human TR gene sequences so that V and J genes could be assigned. A later analysis assigned CDR3 sequences and most-parsimonious VDJ recombination scenarios with the TCRdist pipeline. In a later analysis, every TCR beta chain was defined by the combination of its CDR3 amino acid sequence and its V-gene family, and reads without a unique V-gene family were dropped. A later analysis removed 500 to 600 highly shared, low-generation-probability nucleotide sequences to deal with suspected cross-contamination and a sequencing artifact. For each public chain, a later analysis derived a clonal expansion index from normalized ranks of inferred template counts within each repertoire. In a later analysis, generation probabilities were computed using a VDJ recombination model fitted to out-of-frame rearrangements, and the results were checked against IGoR. Hypergeometric tests were used in a later analysis to score TCR-TCR, TCR-HLA and TCR-CMV co-occurrence, with a repertoire-size bias correction applied to the TCR pairs. A later analysis estimated false discovery rates by permuting HLA or CMV assignments 20 times. In a later analysis, co-occurring TCRs were grouped using DBSCAN, and TCRdist sequence similarity was added for clustering within HLA-allele-positive subsets. Repertoires with fewer than 30,000 or more than 120,000 public chains were left out of co-occurrence clustering, as were roughly five repertoires with anomalous nucleotide sharing. Held by TCRdb, this immuneACCESS table contains in-frame sequences only and omits some clones. Under half of the omission traces to an unresolved V gene where checked; the cause of the rest is unknown. D and trimming were read from the DNA, whereas the V and J calls and clone size are those reported in that table. The sample table holds about 100,000 clones, of which 75% to 90% were seen once. The top ten constitute approximately 3.9% of the sample.

Via the germline V gene (reference sequence), CDR1 is SGHAT and CDR2 FQDESV. Germline trimming amounts to 5 bases on V and 4 bases on J, with 7 as the count of junction bases outside the gene matches. The CDR3 covers 17 residues, taking in both the cysteine and the phenylalanine. Only the CDR3 portion is preserved as DNA: 51 bases, with reading frame beginning at the first base. What was sequenced was PBMCs. The chain is assembled from TRBV11-1 and TRBJ2-5; 16 bases in between match TRBD2. The TCR comes from a man under 40 in good health and CMV-seronegative. CDR3 protein: CASSPQGLAGGRETQYF. The DNA sequence is TGTGCCAGCAGCCCACAGGGACTAGCGGGGGGGCGAGAGACCCAGTACTTC. Extended through the reference TRBV11-1 and TRBJ2-5 proteins, this CDR3 yields the full variable domain: EAEVAQSPRYKITEKSQAVAFWCDPISGHATLYWYRQILGQGPELLVQFQDESVVDDSQLPKDRFSAERLKGVDSTLKIQPAELGDSAMYLCASSPQGLAGGRETQYFGPGTRLLVL.